The 30 T cell receptor beta chains below come from one sample, sequenced in a study of shared clonotypes between healthy human individuals. Clones were sequenced by immunoSEQ multiplex PCR, and TCRdb holds only the in-frame ones, with some missing. The table has about 1 million clones, about 80% seen once. Sequencing input: memory CD4+ T cells sorted from blood. Subset specified: CD45RA-negative fraction. The receptors come from a man between 18 and 35 years old in good health.

The chain uses TRBV6-5 and TRBJ2-2; 7 positions agree with TRBD1. Germline trimming cut 2 bases from V and 2 bases from J; bases unmatched to any gene: 2. Germline loops: CDR1 MNHEY, CDR2 SVGAGI. This CDR3 comprises 15 residues. The CDR3 DNA sequence: TGTGCCAGCAGTTACCGACAGGGCAACACCGGGGAGCTGTTTTTT. Translated: CASSYRQGNTGELFF.

The chain carries TRBV5-1 and TRBJ2-6; D remains ambiguous. This CDR3 has 13 residues. V gave up 1 base and J gave up 1 base, with 0 bases separating them. The germline CDR1 and CDR2 sequences are SGHRS and YFSETQ. The CDR3 sequence: CASSLSGANVLTF. In nucleotides, the CDR3 is TGCGCCAGCAGCTTGTCTGGGGCCAACGTCCTGACTTTC.

The chain links TRBV7-9 to TRBJ2-5; no reliable D call. The CDR3 contains 13 residues. The V and J ends lost 1 base and 3 bases respectively, with 6 bases between them. Per germline, CDR1 SEHNR and CDR2 FQNEAQ (reference sequence). The CDR3 sequence: CASSLDAKETQYF. CDR3 coding DNA: TGTGCCAGCAGCTTAGACGCTAAAGAGACCCAGTACTTC.

This clone was recorded a few times. This chain links TRBV5-1 with TRBJ1-5; TRBD1 matches 10 bases. Germline V gene lookup returns CDR1 SGHRS and CDR2 YFSETQ. The CDR3 length is 16 residues. J was trimmed by 5 bases and V by 1 base; bases with no gene match: 6. The CDR3 sequence: CASSLSDRGLDQPQHF. CDR3 nucleotides: TGCGCCAGCAGCTTGAGTGACAGGGGGCTGGATCAGCCCCAGCATTTT.

The CDR3 is CAWSHHSNQPQHF. CDR3 nucleotide sequence: TGTGCCTGGAGCCACCATAGCAATCAGCCCCAGCATTTT. The chain couples TRBV30 to TRBJ1-5; no clear D gene. The CDR3 is made up of 13 amino acids. Trimming left V 3 bases short and J 0 bases short, with 6 bases between. CDR1 and CDR2 from the germline V gene are GTSNPN and SVGIG (reference sequence). The variable domain in full, completed from reference TRBV30 and TRBJ1-5, reads SQTIHQWPATLVQPVGSPLSLECTVEGTSNPNLYWYRQAAGRGLQLLFYSVGIGQISSEVPQNLSASRPQDRQFILSSKKLLLSDSGFYLCAWSHHSNQPQHFGDGTRLSIL.

The chain couples TRBV6-5 to TRBJ1-6, with TRBD1 matching 8 bases. The germline gives CDR1 MNHEY, CDR2 SVGAGI. Trimming cost V 8 bases and J 2 bases; bases outside gene matches: 5. The CDR3 covers 15 residues. This CDR3 reads CASQDRATYNSPLHF. CDR3 in DNA: TGTGCCAGCCAGGACAGGGCTACCTATAATTCACCCCTCCACTTT.

V and J are TRBV5-1 and TRBJ2-1, with D possibly TRBD1 on 6 matching bases. The germline V gene has CDR1 SGHRS and CDR2 YFSETQ. The ends were cut back, 0 bases at V and 8 bases at J, with 12 bases in the middle. This CDR3 is built from 14 residues. The CDR3 coding sequence is TGCGCCAGCAGCTTGGGGGGGCTAACGGATGAGCAGTTCTTC. It yields the protein CASSLGGLTDEQFF.

This clone was detected only a few times. V usage is TRBV5-1 and J usage is TRBJ2-3; perhaps TRBD2 as D (6 bases). The CDR3 consists of 15 residues. V was shortened by 2 bases and J by 1 base, with 11 bases between the two germline ends. The germline CDR1 and CDR2 sequences are SGHRS and YFSETQ. CDR3 coding DNA: TGCGCCAGCAGCTTCGCGGGATGGGGCACAGATACGCAGTATTTT. Residues: CASSFAGWGTDTQYF.

Of note for this clone: This sample also contains other DNA sequences that code for the same CDR3. V is TRBV5-1 and J is TRBJ2-7; 7 nucleotides match TRBD1. This CDR3 region has 13 residues. Germline V gives CDR1 SGHRS, CDR2 YFSETQ. With 0 bases clipped from V and 4 bases from J, the junction kept 1 base outside the gene matches. The CDR3 here is CASSLGGQYEQYF. The CDR3 DNA sequence: TGCGCCAGCAGCTTGGGGGGACAGTACGAGCAGTACTTC.

This chain joins TRBV5-6 and TRBJ2-5; 9 bases are shared with TRBD2. Germline trimming cut 3 bases from V and 2 bases from J; bases unmatched to any gene: 11. Germline V gives CDR1 SGHDT, CDR2 YYEEEE. The length of the CDR3 is 17 residues. This CDR3 is CASSYILRGGGQETQYF. The CDR3 region has the DNA TGTGCCAGCAGCTATATACTGCGGGGGGGCGGTCAAGAGACCCAGTACTTC.

The chain recombines TRBV7-9 with TRBJ1-5; 8 bases match TRBD1. The CDR3 extends over 13 amino acids. With 5 bases clipped from V and 7 bases from J, the junction kept 4 bases outside the gene matches. Germline values: CDR1 SEHNR, CDR2 FQNEAQ (reference sequence). CDR3 protein: CASSQGAGQPQHF. For the CDR3, the DNA is TGTGCCAGCAGCCAGGGGGCGGGACAGCCCCAGCATTTT.

The V call is TRBV2, the J call TRBJ1-3; TRBD1 matches at 7 bases. CDR3 length equals 13 residues. CDR1 SNHLY and CDR2 FYNNEI come from the germline V gene. V dropped 4 bases and J dropped 4; count of bases not matched to a gene: 1. CDR3 region: CASSGTGGNTIYF. DNA of the CDR3: TGTGCCAGCAGTGGGACAGGAGGAAACACCATATATTTT.

The chain combines TRBV11-2 with TRBJ2-7, with 9 bases fitting TRBD1. The CDR3 extends over 13 amino acids. J gave up 5 bases and V 4 bases, and 3 bases lay outside the gene matches. In germline, CDR1 is SGHAT, CDR2 FQNNGV. CDR3 nucleotides: TGTGCCAGCAGCTCCGGGACAGGGAACGAGCAGTACTTC. This codes for CASSSGTGNEQYF.

The chain recombines TRBV10-3 with TRBJ1-1, with TRBD1 matching over 12 bases. The germline V gene has CDR1 ENHRY and CDR2 SYGVKD. The CDR3 has 16 amino acids. The trim removed 7 bases at V and 1 base at J, leaving 7 bases unmatched. The CDR3 region is CAITKGTGGPNTEAFF. The CDR3, as DNA: TGTGCCATCACCAAAGGGACAGGGGGCCCGAACACTGAAGCTTTCTTT.

For this clone: The sample carries other DNA sequences with the same CDR3. The chain recombines TRBV7-2 with TRBJ1-5; D gene uncertain. The germline gives CDR1 SGHTA, CDR2 FQGNSA. V was shortened by 3 bases and J by 4 bases, with 10 bases between the two germline ends. CDR3 length: 14 residues. In nucleotides, the CDR3 is TGTGCCAGCAGCTTTGGGCAGGTGAATCAGCCCCAGCATTTT. Its translation is CASSFGQVNQPQHF.

This chain joins TRBV20-1 and TRBJ2-7, with a possible D match to TRBD2 (6 bases). Germline V lookup: CDR1 DFQATT, CDR2 SNEGSKA (reference sequence). V was clipped by 5 bases and J by 9 bases, with 14 bases between them. The CDR3 is made up of 11 amino acids. As DNA, the CDR3 is TGCAGTGCTGGGGCGGGGCAAGCGCAGTACTTC. Translated, it gives CSAGAGQAQYF.

The chain has TRBV18 and TRBJ1-3, with D uncertain. Trimming pared 2 bases from V and 0 bases from J, leaving 8 bases between. The CDR3 spans 15 residues. Germline CDR1 reads KGHSH; CDR2 reads LQKENI. CDR3 DNA sequence: TGTGCCAGCTCACCAAATCACAGCTCTGGAAACACCATATATTTT. Translating it yields CASSPNHSSGNTIYF.

This clone was picked up one time. J is TRBJ2-1 and V is TRBV2, with 10 bases that match TRBD2. CDR3 length: 15 amino acids. CDR1 and CDR2 (germline): SNHLY, FYNNEI. V trimming: 4 bases; J trimming: 4 bases; junction bases outside the gene matches: 4. The CDR3 region is CASSGRLAGYNEQFF. CDR3 DNA sequence: TGTGCCAGCAGTGGGCGACTAGCGGGTTACAATGAGCAGTTCTTC.

This clone has just one count. The rearrangement uses TRBV7-3 and TRBJ2-1; a weak D match, TRBD1 (6 bases). The CDR3 consists of 15 residues. V was pared by 2 bases and J by 5 bases, with 13 bases between. Germline lookup yields CDR1 SGHTA and CDR2 FQGTGA. The CDR3 here is CASSLGGRVDNEQFF. The CDR3, as DNA: TGTGCCAGCAGCTTAGGGGGCAGGGTCGACAATGAGCAGTTCTTC.

The chain has TRBV7-8 and TRBJ1-6, with D tentatively TRBD1 (5 bases). This CDR3 spans 16 amino acids. Trimming cost V 8 bases and J 6 bases, with 20 bases left between them. Germline assignment: CDR1 SGHVS and CDR2 FQNEAQ. CDR3 coding DNA: TGTGCCAGCGGCGGAGGGGCGCCTTCATCTAATTCACCCCTCCACTTT. Protein product: CASGGGAPSSNSPLHF.

Points on this clone: The sample has other DNA sequences that encode this CDR3 too. This chain joins TRBV30 and TRBJ2-1; D is unresolved. Trimming took 0 bases from V and 0 from J, leaving 12 bases between them. Germline V lookup: CDR1 GTSNPN, CDR2 SVGIG (reference sequence). This CDR3 is built from 16 residues. In DNA, the CDR3 is TGTGCCTGGAGTGTGGGTTTGGTTAGCTCCTACAATGAGCAGTTCTTC. Amino acid sequence: CAWSVGLVSSYNEQFF. The variable domain in full, with the rest retrieved from reference TRBV30 and TRBJ2-1, is SQTIHQWPATLVQPVGSPLSLECTVEGTSNPNLYWYRQAAGRGLQLLFYSVGIGQISSEVPQNLSASRPQDRQFILSSKKLLLSDSGFYLCAWSVGLVSSYNEQFFGPGTRLTVL.

This chain connects TRBV6-5 to TRBJ1-1, with D uncertain. The CDR3 is 15 amino acids. CDR1 is MNHEY and CDR2 is SVGAGI in the germline V gene. The V end was cut by 0 bases, the J end by 1 base, with 9 bases between. CDR3 protein: CASSYSTEPNTEAFF. The CDR3 DNA reads as TGTGCCAGCAGTTACTCTACAGAACCGAACACTGAAGCTTTCTTT.

The J gene is TRBJ1-3, the V gene TRBV30; 7 nucleotides agree with TRBD1. Per the germline V gene, CDR1 is GTSNPN and CDR2 is SVGIG (reference sequence). The trim removed 5 bases at V and 0 bases at J, leaving 4 bases unmatched. The CDR3 covers 14 residues. CDR3 in amino acids: CAWLDRSSGNTIYF. The CDR3 DNA reads as TGTGCCTGGTTGGACAGGAGCTCTGGAAACACCATATATTTT.

The J gene is TRBJ1-3, the V gene TRBV10-3; tentative D call: TRBD1 (5 bases). CDR1 is ENHRY and CDR2 is SYGVKD in the germline V gene. This CDR3 spans 14 amino acids. Trimming took 3 bases from V and 4 from J, leaving 10 bases between them. CDR3 nucleotide sequence: TGTGCCATCAGTGACGGCAGGGAGGGAAACACCATATATTTT. Its protein is CAISDGREGNTIYF.

This sequence joins TRBV30 and TRBJ1-6, with no clear D. CDR1 and CDR2 (germline): GTSNPN, SVGIG (reference sequence). This CDR3 comprises 12 residues. Trimming removed 2 bases at V and 9 bases at J, with 8 bases between. The CDR3 DNA reads as TGTGCCTGGAGTCTGATGAGTTCACCCCTCCACTTT. It codes for CAWSLMSSPLHF.

V is TRBV28 and J is TRBJ1-1; no reliable D call. This CDR3 contains 14 residues. CDR1 is MDHEN and CDR2 is SYDVKM in the germline V gene. Trimming took 7 bases from V and 0 from J, leaving 12 bases between them. The CDR3 nucleotides read TGTGCCAGCATAGAACACCTTATGAACACTGAAGCTTTCTTT. Protein product: CASIEHLMNTEAFF.

The V call is TRBV28, the J call TRBJ2-2; the D call may be TRBD1 or TRBD2 (5 bases each). The CDR3 is 14 amino acids. V lost 5 bases to trimming and J lost 3 bases, with 10 bases between them. Germline-derived CDR1 and CDR2 are MDHEN and SYDVKM. CDR3 bases: TGTGCCAGCAGTCTGGGACGGCACACCGGGGAGCTGTTTTTT. Protein product: CASSLGRHTGELFF.

A remark on this clone: One end of the junction does not line up with germline, which may come from a read error. The chain joins TRBV7-7 to TRBJ2-2, with 8 bases that match TRBD1. Germline lookup yields CDR1 SSHAT and CDR2 FNYEAQ (reference sequence). The CDR3 is 16 amino acids. This CDR3 reads CASSSGITGGSGELFF. Written as DNA, the CDR3 is TGTGCTAGCAGCTCCGGAATAACAGGGGGGAGCGGGGAGCTGTTTTTT.

The CDR3 loop is CASSLGITRASAFF. The CDR3 nucleotides read TGTGCCAGCAGCTTAGGGATTACGCGGGCATCAGCTTTCTTT. The genes are TRBV11-1 and TRBJ1-1, with no clear D. CDR3 length equals 14 residues. V lost 1 base and J lost 10, with 16 bases in between. Germline loops: CDR1 SGHAT, CDR2 FQDESV (reference sequence).

A remark on this clone: Other DNA sequences in this specimen translate into the identical CDR3. The chain joins TRBV29-1 to TRBJ2-1; D might be TRBD1 (5 bases). The germline gives CDR1 SQVTM, CDR2 ANQGSEA. The CDR3 consists of 12 residues. V was pared by 3 bases and J by 5 bases, with 8 bases between. DNA for the CDR3: TGCAGCGTTGATAGGGGCGACAATGAGCAGTTCTTC. Translation gives CSVDRGDNEQFF.